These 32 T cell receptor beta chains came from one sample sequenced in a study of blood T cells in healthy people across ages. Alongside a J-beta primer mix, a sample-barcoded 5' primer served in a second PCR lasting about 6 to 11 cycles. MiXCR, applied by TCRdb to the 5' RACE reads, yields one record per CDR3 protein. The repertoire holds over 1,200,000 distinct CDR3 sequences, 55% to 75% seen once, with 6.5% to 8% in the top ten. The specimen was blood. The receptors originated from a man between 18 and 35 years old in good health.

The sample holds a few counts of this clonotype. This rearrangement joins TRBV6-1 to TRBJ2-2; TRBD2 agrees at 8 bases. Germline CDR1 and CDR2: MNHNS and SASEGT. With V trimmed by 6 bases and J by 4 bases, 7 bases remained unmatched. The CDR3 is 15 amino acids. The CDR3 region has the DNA TGTGCCAGCAGGGCCTCCGGGACTAGCACCGGGGAGCTGTTTTTT. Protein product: CASRASGTSTGELFF.

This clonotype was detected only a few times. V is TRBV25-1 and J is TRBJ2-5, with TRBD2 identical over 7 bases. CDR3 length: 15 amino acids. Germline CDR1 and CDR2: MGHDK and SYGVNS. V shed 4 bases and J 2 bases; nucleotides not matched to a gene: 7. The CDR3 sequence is CASSVSSGVQETQYF. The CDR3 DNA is TGTGCCAGCAGTGTCTCTAGCGGAGTTCAAGAGACCCAGTACTTC.

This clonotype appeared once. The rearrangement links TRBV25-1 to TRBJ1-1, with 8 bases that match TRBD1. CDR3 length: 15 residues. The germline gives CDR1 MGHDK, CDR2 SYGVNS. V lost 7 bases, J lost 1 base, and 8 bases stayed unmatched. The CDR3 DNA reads TGTGCCAGCACCTCTTCAGGGGGCTCGAACACTGAAGCTTTCTTT. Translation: CASTSSGGSNTEAFF.

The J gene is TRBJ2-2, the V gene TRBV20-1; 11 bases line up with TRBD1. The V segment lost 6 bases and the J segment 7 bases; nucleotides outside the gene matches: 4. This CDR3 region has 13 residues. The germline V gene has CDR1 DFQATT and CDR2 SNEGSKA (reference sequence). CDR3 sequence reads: CSAMGQGGGELFF. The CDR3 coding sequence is TGCAGTGCCATGGGACAGGGGGGCGGGGAGCTGTTTTTT.

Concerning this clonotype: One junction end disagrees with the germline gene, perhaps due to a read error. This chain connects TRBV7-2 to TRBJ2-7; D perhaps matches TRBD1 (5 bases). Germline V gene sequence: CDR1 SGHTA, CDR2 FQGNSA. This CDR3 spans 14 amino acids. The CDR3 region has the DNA TGTGCCAGCAGCTTAACTCTTCAGGGCTACGGGCAGTACTTC. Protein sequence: CASSLTLQGYGQYF.

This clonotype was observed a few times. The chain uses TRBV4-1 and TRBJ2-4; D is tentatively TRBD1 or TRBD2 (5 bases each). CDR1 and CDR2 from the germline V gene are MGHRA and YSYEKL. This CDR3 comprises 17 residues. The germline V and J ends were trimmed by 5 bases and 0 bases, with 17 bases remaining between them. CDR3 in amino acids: CASSGPGPSLAKNIQYF. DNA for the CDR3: TGCGCCAGCAGCGGCCCGGGGCCCTCTTTAGCCAAAAACATTCAGTACTTC.

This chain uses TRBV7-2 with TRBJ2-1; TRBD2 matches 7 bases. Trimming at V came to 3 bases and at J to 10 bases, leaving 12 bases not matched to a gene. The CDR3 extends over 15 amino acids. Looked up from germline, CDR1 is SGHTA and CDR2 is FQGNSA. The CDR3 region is CASSLVIRGVREQFF. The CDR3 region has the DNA TGTGCCAGCAGCTTGGTCATTCGGGGGGTTAGGGAGCAGTTCTTC.

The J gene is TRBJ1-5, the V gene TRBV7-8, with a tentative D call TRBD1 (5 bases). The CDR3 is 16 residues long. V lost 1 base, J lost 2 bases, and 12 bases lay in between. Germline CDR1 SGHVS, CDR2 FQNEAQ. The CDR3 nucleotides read TGTGCCAGCAGCTTAGGGACACTTGAAGGCAATCAGCCCCAGCATTTT. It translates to CASSLGTLEGNQPQHF. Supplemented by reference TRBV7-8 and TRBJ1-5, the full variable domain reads GAGVSQSPRYKVAKRGQDVALRCDPISGHVSLFWYQQALGQGPEFLTYFQNEAQLDKSGLPSDRFFAERPEGSVSTLKIQRTQQEDSAVYLCASSLGTLEGNQPQHFGDGTRLSIL.

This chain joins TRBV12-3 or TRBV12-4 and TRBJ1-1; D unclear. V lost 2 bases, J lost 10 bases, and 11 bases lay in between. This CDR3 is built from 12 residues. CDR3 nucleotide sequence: TGTGCCAGCAGTTTATCAGCAGGTGGAGCTTTCTTT. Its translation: CASSLSAGGAFF.

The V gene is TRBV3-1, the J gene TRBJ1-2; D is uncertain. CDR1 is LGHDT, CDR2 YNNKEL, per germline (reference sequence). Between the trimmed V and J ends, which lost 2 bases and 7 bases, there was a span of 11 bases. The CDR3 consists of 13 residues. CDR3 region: CASSQIGAAGYTF. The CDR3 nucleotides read TGTGCCAGCAGCCAAATCGGCGCGGCTGGCTACACCTTC.

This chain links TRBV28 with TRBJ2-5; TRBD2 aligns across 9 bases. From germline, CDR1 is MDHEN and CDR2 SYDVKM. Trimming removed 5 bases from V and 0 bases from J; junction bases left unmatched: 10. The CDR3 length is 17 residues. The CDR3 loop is CASSPVAGEVYQETQYF. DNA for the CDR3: TGTGCCAGCAGTCCAGTAGCGGGGGAGGTATACCAAGAGACCCAGTACTTC.

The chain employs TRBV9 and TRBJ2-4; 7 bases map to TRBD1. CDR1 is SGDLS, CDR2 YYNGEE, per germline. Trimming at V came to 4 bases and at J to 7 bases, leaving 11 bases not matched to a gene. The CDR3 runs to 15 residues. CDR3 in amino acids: CASSRITGQLNIQYF. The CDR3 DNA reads TGTGCCAGCAGCCGTATCACGGGACAGCTTAACATTCAGTACTTC.

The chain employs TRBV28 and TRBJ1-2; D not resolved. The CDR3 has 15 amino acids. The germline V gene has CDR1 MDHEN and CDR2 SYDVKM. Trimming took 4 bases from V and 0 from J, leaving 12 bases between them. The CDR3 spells CASSSRTDPNYGYTF. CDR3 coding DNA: TGTGCCAGCAGTTCCAGGACGGACCCTAACTATGGCTACACCTTC.

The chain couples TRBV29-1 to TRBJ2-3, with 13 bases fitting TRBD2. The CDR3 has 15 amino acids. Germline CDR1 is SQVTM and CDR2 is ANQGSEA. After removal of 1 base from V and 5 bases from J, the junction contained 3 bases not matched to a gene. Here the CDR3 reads CSVEGLAGGKDTQYF. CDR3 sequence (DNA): TGCAGCGTTGAAGGACTAGCGGGGGGAAAAGATACGCAGTATTTT.

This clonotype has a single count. The DNA for the CDR3 is TGTGCCAGCAGCCTACTAGCGGGAGGCTACTTAGATGAGCAGTTCTTC. This codes for CASSLLAGGYLDEQFF. The chain is built from TRBV3-1 and TRBJ2-1, with TRBD2 matching 12 bases. The CDR3 runs 16 residues. CDR1 and CDR2 (germline): LGHDT, YNNKEL (reference sequence). V gave up 4 bases and J gave up 8 bases; unmatched junction bases: 9.

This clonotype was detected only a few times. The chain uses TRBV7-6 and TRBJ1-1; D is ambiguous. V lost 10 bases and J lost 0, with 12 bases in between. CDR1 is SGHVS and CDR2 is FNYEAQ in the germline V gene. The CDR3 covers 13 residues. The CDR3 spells CATRSGLNTEAFF. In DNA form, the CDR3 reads TGTGCCACTAGGTCCGGGTTGAACACTGAAGCTTTCTTT.

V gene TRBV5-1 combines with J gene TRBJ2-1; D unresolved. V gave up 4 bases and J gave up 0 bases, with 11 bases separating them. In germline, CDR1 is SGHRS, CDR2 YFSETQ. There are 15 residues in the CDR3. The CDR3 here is CASSHLSDSYNEQFF. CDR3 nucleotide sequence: TGCGCCAGCAGCCATCTCTCTGACTCCTACAATGAGCAGTTCTTC.

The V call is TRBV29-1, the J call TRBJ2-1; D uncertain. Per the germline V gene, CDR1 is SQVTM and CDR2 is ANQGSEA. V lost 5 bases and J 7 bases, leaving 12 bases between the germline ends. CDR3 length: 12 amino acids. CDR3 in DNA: TGCAGCGTTTGGGTGGCGCGGAATGAGCAGTTCTTC. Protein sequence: CSVWVARNEQFF.

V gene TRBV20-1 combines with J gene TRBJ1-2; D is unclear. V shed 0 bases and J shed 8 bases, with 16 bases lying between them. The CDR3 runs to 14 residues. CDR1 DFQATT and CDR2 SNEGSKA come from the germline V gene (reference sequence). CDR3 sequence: CSARDLRADLGYTF. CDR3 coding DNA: TGCAGTGCTAGAGATCTAAGGGCAGACTTAGGCTACACCTTC.

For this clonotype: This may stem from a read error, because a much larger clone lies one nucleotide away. The CDR3 loop is CSVADTQETQYF. The CDR3 region has the DNA TGCAGCGTTGCAGACACCCAAGAGACCCAGTACTTC. V and J are TRBV29-1 and TRBJ2-5; D gene ambiguous. Germline loops: CDR1 SQVTM, CDR2 ANQGSEA. V was clipped by 4 bases and J by 1 base, with 7 bases between them. The CDR3 is 12 amino acids. Filled out from reference TRBV29-1 and TRBJ2-5, the complete variable domain reads SAVISQKPSRDICQRGTSLTIQCQVDSQVTMMFWYRQQPGQSLTLIATANQGSEATYESGFVIDKFPISRPNLTFSTLTVSNMSPEDSSIYLCSVADTQETQYFGPGTRLLVL.

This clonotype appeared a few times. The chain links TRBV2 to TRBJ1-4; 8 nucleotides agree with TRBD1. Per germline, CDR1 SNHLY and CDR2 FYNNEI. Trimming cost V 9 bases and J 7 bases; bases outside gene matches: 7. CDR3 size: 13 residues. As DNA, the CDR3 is TGTGCCAGTGACGACAGGGGCAGTGAAAAACTGTTTTTT. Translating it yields CASDDRGSEKLFF.

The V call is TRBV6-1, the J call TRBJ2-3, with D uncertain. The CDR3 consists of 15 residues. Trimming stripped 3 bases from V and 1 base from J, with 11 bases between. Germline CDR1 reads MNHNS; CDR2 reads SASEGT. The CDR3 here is CASSERTWGTDTQYF. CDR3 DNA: TGTGCCAGCAGTGAGCGGACGTGGGGCACAGATACGCAGTATTTT.

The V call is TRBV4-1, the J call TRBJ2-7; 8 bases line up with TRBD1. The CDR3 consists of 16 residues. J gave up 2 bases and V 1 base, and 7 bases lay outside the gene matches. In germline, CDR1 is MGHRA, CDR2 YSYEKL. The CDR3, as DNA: TGCGCCAGCAGCCAAGGAACAGGGGGGCGAACCTACGAGCAGTACTTC. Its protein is CASSQGTGGRTYEQYF.

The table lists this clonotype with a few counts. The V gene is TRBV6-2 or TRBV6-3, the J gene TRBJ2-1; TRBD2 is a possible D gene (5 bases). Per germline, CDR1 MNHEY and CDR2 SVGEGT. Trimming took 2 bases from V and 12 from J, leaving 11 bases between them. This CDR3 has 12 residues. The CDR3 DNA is TGTGCCAGCAGTTACGGAGGATCCGGGCAGTTCTTC. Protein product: CASSYGGSGQFF.

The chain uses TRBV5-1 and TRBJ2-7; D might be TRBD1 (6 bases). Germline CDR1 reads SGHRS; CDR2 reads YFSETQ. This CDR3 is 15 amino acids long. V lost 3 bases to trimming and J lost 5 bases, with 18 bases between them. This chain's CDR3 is CASSSGTTVQNEQYF. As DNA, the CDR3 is TGCGCCAGCAGCTCCGGGACAACAGTCCAAAACGAGCAGTACTTC.

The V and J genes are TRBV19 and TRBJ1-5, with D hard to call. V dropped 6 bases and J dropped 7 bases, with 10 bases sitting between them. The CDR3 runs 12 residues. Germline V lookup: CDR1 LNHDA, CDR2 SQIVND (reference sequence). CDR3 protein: CASSFLDQPQHF. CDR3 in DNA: TGTGCCAGTAGCTTCCTGGACCAGCCCCAGCATTTT.

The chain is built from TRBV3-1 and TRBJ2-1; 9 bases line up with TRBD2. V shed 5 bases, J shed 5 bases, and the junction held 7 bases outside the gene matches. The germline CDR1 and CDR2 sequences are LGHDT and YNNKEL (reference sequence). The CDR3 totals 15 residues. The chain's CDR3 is CASSVGLASHNEQFF. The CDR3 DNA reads TGTGCCAGCAGCGTGGGACTAGCTTCCCACAATGAGCAGTTCTTC.

CDR3 DNA: TGTGCCGTCCACGATGGTACACTAGCCAAAAACATTCAGTACTTC. Amino acids: CAVHDGTLAKNIQYF. V gene TRBV2 combines with J gene TRBJ2-4; D is unresolved. Trimming took 11 bases from V and 0 from J, leaving 17 bases between them. CDR3 size: 15 residues. Germline CDR1 and CDR2: SNHLY and FYNNEI.

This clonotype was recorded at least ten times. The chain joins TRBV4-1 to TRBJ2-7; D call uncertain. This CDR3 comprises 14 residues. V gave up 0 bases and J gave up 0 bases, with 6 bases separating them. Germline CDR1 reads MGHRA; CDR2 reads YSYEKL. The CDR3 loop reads CASSQERGSYEQYF. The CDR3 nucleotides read TGCGCCAGCAGCCAAGAACGCGGCTCCTACGAGCAGTACTTC.

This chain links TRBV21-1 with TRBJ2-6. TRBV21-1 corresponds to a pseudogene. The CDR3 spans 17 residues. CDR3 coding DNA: TGTGCCAGCAGCAAAGAGTGGCTAGACTCTGGGGCCAACGTCCTGACTTTC. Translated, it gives CASSKEWLDSGANVLTF.

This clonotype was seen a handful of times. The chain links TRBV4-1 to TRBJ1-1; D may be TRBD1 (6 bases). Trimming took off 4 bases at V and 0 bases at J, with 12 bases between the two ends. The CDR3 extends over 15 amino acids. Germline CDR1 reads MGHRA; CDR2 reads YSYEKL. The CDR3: CASSLRTAMNTEAFF. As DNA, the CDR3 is TGCGCCAGCAGCCTTAGGACAGCCATGAACACTGAAGCTTTCTTT.

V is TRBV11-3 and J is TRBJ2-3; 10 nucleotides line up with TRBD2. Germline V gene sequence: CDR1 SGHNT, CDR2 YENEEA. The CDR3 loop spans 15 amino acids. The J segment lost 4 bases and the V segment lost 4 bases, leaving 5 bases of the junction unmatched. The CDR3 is CASSSSGRAADTQYF. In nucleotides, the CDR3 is TGTGCCAGCAGCTCCAGCGGGAGGGCCGCAGATACGCAGTATTTT.